Listed below are T cell receptor beta chains from one sample, sequenced in a study of T cell responses to AZD1222 COVID-19 vaccine. Measured with immunoSEQ multiplex PCR; TCRdb has only the in-frame clones, and not every one. Of about 130,000 clones listed, around 89% are singletons. Sequenced material: peripheral blood, taken 28 days after the second AZD1222 dose. These receptors originate from an adult who received the AZD1222 COVID-19 vaccine. Each CDR3 is given with its conserved first and last residue. Each record gives: J gene, D gene, V gene, clone size, CDR3 protein, CDR3 DNA. D genes are given only for firm matches. Size is stated for part of the rows, as once, few or many counts, or as a class when the clone is expanded.

j_gene: TRBJ2-3; d_gene: NA; v_gene: TRBV29-1; abundance: NA; CDR3aa: CSLRGAPGDTDTQYF; CDR3nt: TGCAGCTTAAGGGGGGCCCCAGGAGATACAGATACGCAGTATTTT
j_gene: TRBJ1-6; d_gene: NA; v_gene: TRBV30; abundance: NA; CDR3aa: CACGPGAYNSPLHF; CDR3nt: TGTGCCTGCGGGCCGGGGGCTTATAATTCACCCCTCCACTTT
j_gene: TRBJ1-1; d_gene: NA; v_gene: TRBV6-5; abundance: NA; CDR3aa: CASGRGIIGTEAFF; CDR3nt: TGTGCCAGCGGACGAGGGATCATTGGCACTGAAGCTTTCTTT
j_gene: TRBJ2-5; d_gene: NA; v_gene: TRBV18; abundance: NA; CDR3aa: CASSPPRGSKKIQETQYF; CDR3nt: TGTGCCAGCTCACCACCTAGGGGATCCAAAAAAATCCAAGAGACCCAGTACTTC
j_gene: TRBJ2-2; d_gene: NA; v_gene: TRBV19; abundance: once; CDR3aa: CASSLWGGKAGELFF; CDR3nt: TGTGCCAGTAGTCTGTGGGGTGGCAAGGCCGGGGAGCTGTTTTTT
j_gene: TRBJ1-2; d_gene: NA; v_gene: TRBV7-9; abundance: NA; CDR3aa: CASSFDRDPYTF; CDR3nt: TGTGCCAGCAGCTTTGACAGAGACCCCTACACCTTC
j_gene: TRBJ1-5; d_gene: NA; v_gene: TRBV6-5; abundance: NA; CDR3aa: CASQAYSNQPQHF; CDR3nt: TGTGCCAGTCAGGCATATAGCAATCAGCCCCAGCATTTT
j_gene: TRBJ1-3; d_gene: NA; v_gene: TRBV5-8; abundance: once; CDR3aa: CASSLGTYAGNTIYF; CDR3nt: TGTGCCAGCAGCTTGGGTACATATGCTGGAAACACCATATATTTT
j_gene: TRBJ2-3; d_gene: TRBD2; v_gene: TRBV29-1; abundance: NA; CDR3aa: CSVPTAGGRTDTQYF; CDR3nt: TGCAGCGTCCCAACAGCGGGGGGGCGGACAGATACGCAGTATTTT
j_gene: TRBJ1-1; d_gene: NA; v_gene: TRBV15; abundance: NA; CDR3aa: CATSRDRVDDEAFF; CDR3nt: TGTGCCACCAGCAGAGACAGGGTGGATGACGAAGCTTTCTTT
j_gene: TRBJ1-1; d_gene: NA; v_gene: TRBV6-1; abundance: NA; CDR3aa: CASSEAWASNTEAFF; CDR3nt: TGTGCCAGCAGTGAAGCGTGGGCCTCGAACACTGAAGCTTTCTTT
j_gene: TRBJ1-6; d_gene: TRBD1; v_gene: TRBV6-5; abundance: NA; CDR3aa: CASSHPGQGSSPLHF; CDR3nt: TGTGCCAGCAGCCATCCGGGACAGGGCAGTTCACCCCTCCACTTT
j_gene: TRBJ2-5; d_gene: TRBD2; v_gene: TRBV5-1; abundance: NA; CDR3aa: CASRTGTSGSGQETQYF; CDR3nt: TGCGCCAGCAGAACCGGGACTAGCGGGAGTGGGCAAGAGACCCAGTACTTC
j_gene: TRBJ1-2; d_gene: NA; v_gene: TRBV15; abundance: NA; CDR3aa: CATSIPSHEGYTF; CDR3nt: TGTGCCACCAGCATCCCCTCGCACGAAGGCTACACCTTC
j_gene: TRBJ1-1; d_gene: NA; v_gene: TRBV30; abundance: NA; CDR3aa: CAWSVWAIRQTLNTEAFF; CDR3nt: TGTGCCTGGAGTGTTTGGGCAATTCGGCAAACACTGAACACTGAAGCTTTCTTT
j_gene: TRBJ1-4; d_gene: NA; v_gene: TRBV5-4; abundance: NA; CDR3aa: CASSPAGTTNEKLFF; CDR3nt: TGTGCCAGCAGCCCGGCAGGGACAACTAATGAAAAACTGTTTTTT
j_gene: TRBJ1-5; d_gene: NA; v_gene: TRBV19; abundance: NA; CDR3aa: CASSEQDSNQPQHF; CDR3nt: TGTGCCAGTAGTGAACAGGATAGCAATCAGCCCCAGCATTTT